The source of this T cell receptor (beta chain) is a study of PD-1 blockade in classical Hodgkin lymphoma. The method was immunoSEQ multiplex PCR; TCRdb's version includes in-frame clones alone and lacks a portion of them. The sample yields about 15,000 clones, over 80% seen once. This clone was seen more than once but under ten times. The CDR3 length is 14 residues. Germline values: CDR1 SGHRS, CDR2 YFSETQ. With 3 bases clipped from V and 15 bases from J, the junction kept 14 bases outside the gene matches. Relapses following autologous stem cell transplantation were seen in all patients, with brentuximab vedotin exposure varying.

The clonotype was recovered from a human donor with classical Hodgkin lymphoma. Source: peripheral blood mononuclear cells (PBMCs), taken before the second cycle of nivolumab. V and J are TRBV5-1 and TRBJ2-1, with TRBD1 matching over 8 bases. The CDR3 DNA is TGCGCCAGCAGCTACGCTAGTAAGGACAGGGCTACGTTCTTC. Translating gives CASSYASKDRATFF.